The clone carrying this T cell receptor (beta chain) came up a few times. Its antigen is still unknown. The PCR employed 60 Vbeta primers together with 13 Jbeta primers. Clones were read by immunoSEQ multiplex PCR, and TCRdb kept only the in-frame ones, dropping some. The data show fewer than 100,000 clones, roughly 80% seen once. This sample is part of a study of cytomegalovirus exposure and HLA in healthy donors. Findings and limits, study-wide: Indistinguishability led to the exclusion of some V segments, TRBV6-2 and TRBV6-3 included.

CDR3 length: 11 residues. The V and J ends lost 7 bases and 3 bases respectively, with 4 bases between them. The germline gives CDR1 SNHLY, CDR2 FYNNEI. The receptor's source is a man aged 35-49 years in good health and CMV-seropositive. The sequenced material came from PBMCs. The rearrangement joins TRBV2 to TRBJ2-1, with D unresolved. The CDR3 loop reads CASNGYNEQFF. Here the CDR3 DNA reads TGTGCCAGCAACGGCTACAATGAGCAGTTCTTC.